The 2 T cell receptor beta chains below were found in one sample sequenced in a study of shared clonotypes between healthy human individuals. Here immunoSEQ multiplex PCR was the method, and the copy in TCRdb shows in-frame clones only, minus some. The table records roughly 1,600,000 clones, approximately 98.5% of them present only once. The sequencing sample was made of naive CD4+ T cells sorted from blood. As to subset: CD45RA+ positively selected. Source of these receptors: a young man in good health.

As concerns this clone: The sample carries other DNA sequences with the same CDR3. The genes are TRBV2 and TRBJ2-7; TRBD1 agrees at 12 bases. CDR3 length: 13 amino acids. CDR1 is SNHLY, CDR2 FYNNEI, per germline. V was pared by 4 bases and J by 7 bases, with 2 bases of the junction left unmatched. In nucleotides, the CDR3 is TGTGCCAGCAGTGGGGACAGGGGGCTTGAGCAGTACTTC. As protein: CASSGDRGLEQYF.

This clone was seen a single time. The V and J genes are TRBV5-1 and TRBJ2-5, with D possibly being TRBD1 or TRBD2 (5 bases each). The CDR3 is 15 amino acids. V was trimmed by 5 bases and J by 5 bases, leaving 19 bases between them. In germline, CDR1 is SGHRS, CDR2 YFSETQ. CDR3 loop: CASRDPQGPGETQYF. The CDR3 DNA is TGCGCCAGCAGAGATCCTCAGGGACCAGGGGAGACCCAGTACTTC.